The rows below give T cell receptor beta chains drawn from one sample of a study of T cell repertoires in aging, cancer and after chemotherapy. In TCRdb, the multiplex PCR reads were re-called with MiXCR into one record per CDR3 protein. The data hold more than 750 distinct CDR3 sequences, with approximately 25% observed a single time. Sequencing was done on a sample of blood. The receptors were sampled from a human donor with a solid tumor. CDR3s include the opening cysteine and the closing phenylalanine or tryptophan. The D gene is left open where the match is weak. A clone size is listed for some rows: how often the clone was seen (once, few, many), or a class if it is expanded.

cdr3_aa: CASSLGAAEKLFF
cdr3_nt: TGTGCCAGCAGCTTAGGGGCCGCCGAAAAACTGTTTTTT
clone_size: few
j_call: TRBJ1-4
cdr3_length: 13
d_call: -
v_call: TRBV7-9

cdr3_aa: CSALDLTSNEQFF
cdr3_nt: TGCAGTGCTCTGGACCTGACCAGCAATGAGCAGTTCTTC
clone_size: medium-sized
j_call: TRBJ2-1
cdr3_length: 13
d_call: -
v_call: TRBV20-1

cdr3_aa: CATSDRGQGGVETQYF
cdr3_nt: TGTGCCACCAGTGATAGGGGACAGGGCGGTGTTGAGACCCAGTACTTC
clone_size: -
j_call: TRBJ2-5
cdr3_length: 16
d_call: TRBD1
v_call: TRBV24-1

cdr3_aa: CASSLGLAGARDTQYF
cdr3_nt: TGTGCCAGCAGCTTGGGACTAGCGGGGGCCCGAGATACGCAGTATTTT
clone_size: large
j_call: TRBJ2-3
cdr3_length: 16
d_call: TRBD2
v_call: TRBV6-2/TRBV6-3

cdr3_aa: CATSATGGNYGYTF
cdr3_nt: TGTGCCACCAGTGCGACGGGGGGGAACTATGGCTACACCTTC
clone_size: few
j_call: TRBJ1-2
cdr3_length: 14
d_call: -
v_call: TRBV24-1

cdr3_aa: CASSHGSAGTEAFF
cdr3_nt: TGTGCCAGCAGCCACGGCTCAGCGGGGACTGAAGCTTTCTTT
clone_size: large
j_call: TRBJ1-1
cdr3_length: 14
d_call: -
v_call: TRBV6-5

cdr3_aa: CASSLAGQGHNSPLHF
cdr3_nt: TGTGCCAGCAGCTTAGCCGGCCAGGGACATAATTCACCCCTCCACTTT
clone_size: few
j_call: TRBJ1-6
cdr3_length: 16
d_call: -
v_call: TRBV7-2

cdr3_aa: CASSEGLLGYNSPLHF
cdr3_nt: TGTGCCAGCAGTGAAGGCCTATTGGGCTATAATTCACCCCTCCACTTT
clone_size: large
j_call: TRBJ1-6
cdr3_length: 16
d_call: -
v_call: TRBV6-1

cdr3_aa: CATSDNFYTEAFF
cdr3_nt: TGTGCCACCAGCGATAACTTCTACACTGAAGCTTTCTTT
clone_size: large
j_call: TRBJ1-1
cdr3_length: 13
d_call: -
v_call: TRBV15

cdr3_aa: CASSADRQPQHF
cdr3_nt: TGTGCCAGCAGTGCAGACAGACAGCCCCAGCATTTT
clone_size: large
j_call: TRBJ1-5
cdr3_length: 12
d_call: -
v_call: TRBV12-3/TRBV12-4

cdr3_aa: CASSTGTGGSPLHF
cdr3_nt: TGTGCCAGCAGTACCGGGACAGGCGGTTCACCCCTCCACTTT
clone_size: -
j_call: TRBJ1-6
cdr3_length: 14
d_call: TRBD1
v_call: TRBV7-9

cdr3_aa: CASSLPGLTQETQYF
cdr3_nt: TGTGCCAGCAGCTTACCTGGACTGACTCAAGAGACCCAGTACTTC
clone_size: few
j_call: TRBJ2-5
cdr3_length: 15
d_call: -
v_call: TRBV11-3

cdr3_aa: CASSLGTVVNTEAFF
cdr3_nt: TGTGCCAGCAGCTTAGGTACAGTGGTGAACACTGAAGCTTTCTTT
clone_size: -
j_call: TRBJ1-1
cdr3_length: 15
d_call: -
v_call: TRBV7-6

cdr3_aa: CASSSRAGDVETQYF
cdr3_nt: TGTGCCAGCAGCAGCCGAGCGGGAGATGTGGAGACCCAGTACTTC
clone_size: few
j_call: TRBJ2-5
cdr3_length: 15
d_call: TRBD2
v_call: TRBV7-2

cdr3_aa: CASKRSGTNTGELFF
cdr3_nt: TGTGCCAGCAAAAGAAGCGGGACGAACACCGGGGAGCTGTTTTTT
clone_size: -
j_call: TRBJ2-2
cdr3_length: 15
d_call: TRBD2
v_call: TRBV6-4